This T cell receptor beta chain stems from a study of early stage breast cancer tumors. Clones were sequenced by immunoSEQ multiplex PCR, and TCRdb holds only the in-frame ones, with some missing. The data hold over 25,000 clones, with approximately 75% observed a single time. Germline CDR1 SNHLY, CDR2 FYNNEI. With V trimmed by 7 bases and J by 5 bases, 6 bases remained unmatched. This CDR3 comprises 14 residues. This rearrangement joins TRBV2 to TRBJ2-1, with TRBD2 matching over 9 bases. Sequenced material: blood. The receptor comes from a person aged 45-60 years with breast cancer. The CDR3: CASKATSGNNEQFF. CDR3 DNA sequence: TGTGCCAGCAAGGCGACTAGCGGAAACAATGAGCAGTTCTTC.